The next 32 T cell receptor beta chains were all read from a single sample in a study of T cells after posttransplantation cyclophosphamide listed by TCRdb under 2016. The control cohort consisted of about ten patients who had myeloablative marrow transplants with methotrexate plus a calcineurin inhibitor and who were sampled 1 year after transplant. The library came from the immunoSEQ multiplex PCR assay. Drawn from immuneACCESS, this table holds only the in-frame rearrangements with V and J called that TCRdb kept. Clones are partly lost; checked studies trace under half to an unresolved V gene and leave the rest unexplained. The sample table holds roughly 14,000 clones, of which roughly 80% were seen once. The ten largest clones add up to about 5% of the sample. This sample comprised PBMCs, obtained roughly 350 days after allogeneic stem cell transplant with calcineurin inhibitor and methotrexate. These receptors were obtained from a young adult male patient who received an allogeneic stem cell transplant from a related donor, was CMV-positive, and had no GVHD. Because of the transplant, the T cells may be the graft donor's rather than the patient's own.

CDR3 region: CASSLTGTRENSEQFF. CDR3 DNA: TGTGCCAGCAGCTTAACCGGGACTAGAGAGAACAGTGAGCAGTTCTTC. The chain is built from TRBV7-3 and TRBJ2-1; TRBD2 matches 8 bases. The length of the CDR3 is 16 residues. Losses at the gene ends were 0 bases for V and 9 bases for J; bases not matched to a gene: 10. Germline values: CDR1 SGHTA, CDR2 FQGTGA.

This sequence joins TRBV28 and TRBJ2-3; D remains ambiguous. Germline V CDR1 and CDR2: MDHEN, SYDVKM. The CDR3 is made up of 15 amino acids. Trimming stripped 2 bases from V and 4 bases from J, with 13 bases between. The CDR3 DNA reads TGTGCCAGCAGTTTAGTCCTAGTCAGAGCAGATACGCAGTATTTT. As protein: CASSLVLVRADTQYF.

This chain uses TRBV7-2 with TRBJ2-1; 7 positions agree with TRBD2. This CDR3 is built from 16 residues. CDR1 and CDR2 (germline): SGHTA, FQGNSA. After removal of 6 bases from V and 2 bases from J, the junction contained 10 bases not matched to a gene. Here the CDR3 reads CASRGGSGLTYNEQFF. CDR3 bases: TGTGCCAGCAGGGGTGGTAGCGGGTTGACCTACAATGAGCAGTTCTTC.

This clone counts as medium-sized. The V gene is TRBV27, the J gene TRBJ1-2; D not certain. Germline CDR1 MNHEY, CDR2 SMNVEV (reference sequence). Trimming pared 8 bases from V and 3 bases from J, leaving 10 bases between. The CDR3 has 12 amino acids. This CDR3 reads CASCCNYYGYTF. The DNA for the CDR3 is TGTGCCAGCTGTTGTAACTACTATGGCTACACCTTC.

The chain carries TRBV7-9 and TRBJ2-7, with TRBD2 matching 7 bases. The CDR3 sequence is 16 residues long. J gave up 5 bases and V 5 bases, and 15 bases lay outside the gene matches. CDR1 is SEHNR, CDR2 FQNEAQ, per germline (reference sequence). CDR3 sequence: CASSPAWGGKDNEQYF. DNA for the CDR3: TGTGCCAGCAGCCCCGCCTGGGGGGGAAAGGACAACGAGCAGTACTTC.

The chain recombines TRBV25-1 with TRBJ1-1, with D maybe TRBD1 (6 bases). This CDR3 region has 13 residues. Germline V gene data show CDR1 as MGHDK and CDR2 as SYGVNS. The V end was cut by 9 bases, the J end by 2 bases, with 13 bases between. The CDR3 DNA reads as TGTGCCAGTCAGGGGTCGGGAAACACTGAAGCTTTCTTT. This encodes CASQGSGNTEAFF.

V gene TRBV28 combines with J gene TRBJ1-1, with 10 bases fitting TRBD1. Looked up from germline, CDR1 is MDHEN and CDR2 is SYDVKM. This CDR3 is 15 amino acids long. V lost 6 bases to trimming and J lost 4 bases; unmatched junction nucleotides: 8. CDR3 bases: TGTGCCAGCAGCCCTAGGACAGGGGGGAGCACTGAAGCTTTCTTT. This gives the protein CASSPRTGGSTEAFF.

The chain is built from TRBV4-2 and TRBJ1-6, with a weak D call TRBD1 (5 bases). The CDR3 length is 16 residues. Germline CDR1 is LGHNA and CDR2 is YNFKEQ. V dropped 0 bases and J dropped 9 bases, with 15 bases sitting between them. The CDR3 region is CASSQDLGDFGSPLHF. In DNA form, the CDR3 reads TGTGCCAGCAGCCAAGATCTAGGGGACTTCGGTTCACCCCTCCACTTT.

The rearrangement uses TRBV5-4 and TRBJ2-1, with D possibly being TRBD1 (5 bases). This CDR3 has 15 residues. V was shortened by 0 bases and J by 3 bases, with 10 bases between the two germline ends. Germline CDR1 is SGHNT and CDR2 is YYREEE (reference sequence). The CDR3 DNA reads TGTGCCAGCAGCTTGGAGGGGCCGCGCTACAATGAGCAGTTCTTC. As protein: CASSLEGPRYNEQFF.

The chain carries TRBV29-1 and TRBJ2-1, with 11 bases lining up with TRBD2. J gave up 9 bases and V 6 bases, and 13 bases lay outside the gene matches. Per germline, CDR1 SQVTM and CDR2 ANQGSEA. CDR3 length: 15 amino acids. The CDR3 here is CSVGQLAGVFSEQFF. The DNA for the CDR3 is TGCAGCGTAGGCCAACTAGCGGGAGTCTTCAGTGAGCAGTTCTTC.

Written as DNA, the CDR3 is TGTGCCACCAGCAGCGGACAGGGGGGAGGCTCCTACGAGCAGTACTTC. This gives the protein CATSSGQGGGSYEQYF. This chain uses TRBV15 with TRBJ2-7; TRBD1 aligns across 10 bases. CDR1 LNHNV and CDR2 YYDKDF come from the germline V gene (reference sequence). The CDR3 has 16 amino acids. Losses at the gene ends were 3 bases for V and 0 bases for J; bases not matched to a gene: 5. The variable domain in full, completed from reference TRBV15 and TRBJ2-7, reads DAMVIQNPRYQVTQFGKPVTLSCSQTLNHNVMYWYQQKSSQAPKLLFHYYDKDFNNEADTPDNFQSRRPNTSFCFLDIRSPGLGDTAMYLCATSSGQGGGSYEQYFGPGTRLTVT.

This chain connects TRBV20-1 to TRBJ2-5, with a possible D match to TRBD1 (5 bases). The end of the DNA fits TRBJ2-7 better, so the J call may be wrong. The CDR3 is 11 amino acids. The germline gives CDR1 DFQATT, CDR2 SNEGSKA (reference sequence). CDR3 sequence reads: CSAPTGSEQYF. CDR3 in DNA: TGCAGTGCTCCTACAGGAAGCGAGCAGTACTTC.

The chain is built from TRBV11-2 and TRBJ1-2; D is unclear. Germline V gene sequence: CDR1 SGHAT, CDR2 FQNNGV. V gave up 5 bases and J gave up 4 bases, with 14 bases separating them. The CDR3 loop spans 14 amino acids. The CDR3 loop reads CASSPEVATYGYTF. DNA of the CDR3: TGTGCCAGCAGCCCCGAGGTGGCTACCTATGGCTACACCTTC.

This chain's CDR3 is CAISAHSGTGGGSVSEQYF. The CDR3 DNA reads as TGTGCCATCAGTGCTCATTCCGGGACAGGGGGAGGATCGGTAAGCGAGCAGTACTTC. V usage is TRBV10-3 and J usage is TRBJ2-7; TRBD1 agrees at 11 bases. J gave up 6 bases and V 4 bases, and 20 bases lay outside the gene matches. This CDR3 contains 19 residues. Per germline, CDR1 ENHRY and CDR2 SYGVKD.

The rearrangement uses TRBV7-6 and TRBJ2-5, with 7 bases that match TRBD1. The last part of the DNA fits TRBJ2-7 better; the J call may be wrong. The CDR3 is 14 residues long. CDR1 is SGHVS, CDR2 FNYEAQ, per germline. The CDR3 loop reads CASSPGTARFEQYF. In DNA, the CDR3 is TGTGCCAGCAGCCCGGGGACAGCGAGGTTCGAGCAGTACTTC.

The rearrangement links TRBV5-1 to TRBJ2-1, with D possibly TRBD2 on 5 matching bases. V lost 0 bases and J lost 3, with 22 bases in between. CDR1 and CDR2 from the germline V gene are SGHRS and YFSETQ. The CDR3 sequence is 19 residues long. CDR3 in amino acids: CASSLVEDGVARGYNEQFF. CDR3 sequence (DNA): TGCGCCAGCAGCTTGGTTGAGGACGGAGTAGCGAGAGGCTACAATGAGCAGTTCTTC.

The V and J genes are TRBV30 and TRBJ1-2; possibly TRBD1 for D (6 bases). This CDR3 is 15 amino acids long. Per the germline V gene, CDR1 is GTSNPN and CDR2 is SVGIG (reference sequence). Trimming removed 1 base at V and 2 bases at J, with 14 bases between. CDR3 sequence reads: CAWSAFSDRNYGYTF. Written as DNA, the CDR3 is TGTGCCTGGAGTGCCTTTTCGGACAGAAACTATGGCTACACCTTC.

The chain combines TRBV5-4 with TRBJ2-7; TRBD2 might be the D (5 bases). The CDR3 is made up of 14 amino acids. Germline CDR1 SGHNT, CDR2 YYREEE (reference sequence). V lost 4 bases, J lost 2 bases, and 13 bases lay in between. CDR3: CASSQKDGTYEQYF. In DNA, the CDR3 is TGTGCCAGCAGCCAAAAGGACGGGACCTACGAGCAGTACTTC.

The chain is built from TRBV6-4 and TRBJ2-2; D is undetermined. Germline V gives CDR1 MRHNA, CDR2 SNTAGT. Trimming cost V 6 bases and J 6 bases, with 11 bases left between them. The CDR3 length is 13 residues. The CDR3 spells CASRPEMAGELFF. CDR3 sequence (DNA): TGTGCCAGCAGACCGGAGATGGCCGGGGAGCTGTTTTTT.

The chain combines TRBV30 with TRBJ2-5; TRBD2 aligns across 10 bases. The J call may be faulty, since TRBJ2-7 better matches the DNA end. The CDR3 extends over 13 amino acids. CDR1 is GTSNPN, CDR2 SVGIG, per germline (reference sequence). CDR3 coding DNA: TGTGCCTGGAGACTAGCGGGAATCTACGAGCAGTACTTC. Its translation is CAWRLAGIYEQYF.

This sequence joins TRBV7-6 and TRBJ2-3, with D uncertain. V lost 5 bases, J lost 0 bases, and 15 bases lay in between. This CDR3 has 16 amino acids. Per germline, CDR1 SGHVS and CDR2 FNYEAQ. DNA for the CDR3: TGTGCCAGCAGCCCCCGACTCCCTACTAGCACAGATACGCAGTATTTT. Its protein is CASSPRLPTSTDTQYF.

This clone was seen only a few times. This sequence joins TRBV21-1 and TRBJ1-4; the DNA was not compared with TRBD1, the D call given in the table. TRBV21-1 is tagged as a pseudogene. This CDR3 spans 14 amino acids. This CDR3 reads CASSNRDRVEKLFF. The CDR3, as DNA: TGTGCCAGCAGCAACCGGGACAGGGTTGAAAAACTGTTTTTT.

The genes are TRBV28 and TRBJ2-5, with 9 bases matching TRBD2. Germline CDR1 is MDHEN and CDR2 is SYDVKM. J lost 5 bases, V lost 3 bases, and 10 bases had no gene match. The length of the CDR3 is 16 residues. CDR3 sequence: CASSFTSLAGKETQYF. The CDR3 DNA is TGTGCCAGCAGTTTTACTTCCCTAGCGGGGAAGGAGACCCAGTACTTC.

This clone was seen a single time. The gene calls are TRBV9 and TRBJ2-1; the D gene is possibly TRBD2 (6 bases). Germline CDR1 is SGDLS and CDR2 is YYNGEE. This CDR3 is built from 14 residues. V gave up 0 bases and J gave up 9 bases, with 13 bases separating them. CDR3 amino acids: CASSVVGRASEQFF. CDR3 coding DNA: TGTGCCAGCAGCGTAGTCGGGAGAGCCAGTGAGCAGTTCTTC.

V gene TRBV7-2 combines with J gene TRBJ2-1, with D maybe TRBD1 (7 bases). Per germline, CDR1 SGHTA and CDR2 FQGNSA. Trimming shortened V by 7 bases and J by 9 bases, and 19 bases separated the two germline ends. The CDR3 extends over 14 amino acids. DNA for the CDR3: TGTGCCAGCACCAGGGGGGTGGGAGGCAGTGAGCAGTTCTTC. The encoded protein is CASTRGVGGSEQFF. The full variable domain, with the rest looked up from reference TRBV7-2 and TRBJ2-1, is GAGVSQSPSNKVTEKGKDVELRCDPISGHTALYWYRQSLGQGLEFLIYFQGNSAPDKSGLPSDRFSAERTGGSVSTLTIQRTQQEDSAVYLCASTRGVGGSEQFFGPGTRLTVL.

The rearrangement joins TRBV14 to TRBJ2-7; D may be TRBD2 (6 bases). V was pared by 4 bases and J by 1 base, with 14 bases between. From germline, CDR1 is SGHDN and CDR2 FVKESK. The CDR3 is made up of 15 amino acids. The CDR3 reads CASSLDSGPSYEQYF. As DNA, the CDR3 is TGTGCCAGCAGCCTCGATAGCGGTCCTTCCTACGAGCAGTACTTC.

CDR3 region: CASSALGGGGHSEQFF. The CDR3 nucleotides are TGTGCCAGCAGCGCCCTTGGAGGGGGGGGGCACAGTGAGCAGTTCTTC. This chain joins TRBV11-2 and TRBJ2-1; TRBD2 might be the D (7 bases). Trimming shortened V by 5 bases and J by 9 bases, and 23 bases separated the two germline ends. Germline CDR1 is SGHAT and CDR2 is FQNNGV. This CDR3 has 16 residues. Looking up the rest from reference TRBV11-2 and TRBJ2-1 gives the full variable domain: EAGVAQSPRYKIIEKRQSVAFWCNPISGHATLYWYQQILGQGPKLLIQFQNNGVVDDSQLPKDRFSAERLKGVDSTLKIQPAKLEDSAVYLCASSALGGGGHSEQFFGPGTRLTVL.

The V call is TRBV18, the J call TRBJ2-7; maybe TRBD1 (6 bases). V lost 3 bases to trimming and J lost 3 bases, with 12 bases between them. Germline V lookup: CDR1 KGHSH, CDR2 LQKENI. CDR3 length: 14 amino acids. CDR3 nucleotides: TGTGCCAGCTCACCTCGGACAGCCAGCTACGAGCAGTACTTC. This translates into CASSPRTASYEQYF. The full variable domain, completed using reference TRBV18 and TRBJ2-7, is NAGVMQNPRHLVRRRGQEARLRCSPMKGHSHVYWYRQLPEEGLKFMVYLQKENIIDESGMPKERFSAEFPKEGPSILRIQQVVRGDSAAYFCASSPRTASYEQYFGPGTRLTVT.

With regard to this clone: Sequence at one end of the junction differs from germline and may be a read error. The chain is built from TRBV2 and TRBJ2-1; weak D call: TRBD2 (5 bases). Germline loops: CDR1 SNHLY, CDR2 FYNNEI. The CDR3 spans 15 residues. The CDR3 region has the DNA TGTGCCAGTGCGGGCCCCCTGACGGGCTACAGTGAGCAGTTCTTC. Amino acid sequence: CASAGPLTGYSEQFF.

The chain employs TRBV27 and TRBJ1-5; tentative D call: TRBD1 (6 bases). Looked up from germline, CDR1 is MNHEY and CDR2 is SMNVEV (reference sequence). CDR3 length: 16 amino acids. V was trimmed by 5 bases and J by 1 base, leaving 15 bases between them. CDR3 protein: CASSPGQTKSNQPQHF. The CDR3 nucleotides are TGTGCCAGCAGTCCTGGACAGACGAAAAGCAATCAGCCCCAGCATTTT.

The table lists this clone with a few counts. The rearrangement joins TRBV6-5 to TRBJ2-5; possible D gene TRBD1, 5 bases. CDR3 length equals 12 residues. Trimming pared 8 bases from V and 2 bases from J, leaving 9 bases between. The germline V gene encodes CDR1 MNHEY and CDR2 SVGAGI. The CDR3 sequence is CASGAYQETQYF. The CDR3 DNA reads TGTGCCAGCGGGGCATATCAAGAGACCCAGTACTTC.

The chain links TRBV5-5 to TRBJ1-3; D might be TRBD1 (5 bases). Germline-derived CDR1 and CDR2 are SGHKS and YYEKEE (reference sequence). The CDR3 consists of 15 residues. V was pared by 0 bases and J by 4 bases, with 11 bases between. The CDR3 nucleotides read TGTGCCAGCAGCTTGGCTATAGGGGTAGGAAACACCATATATTTT. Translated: CASSLAIGVGNTIYF.